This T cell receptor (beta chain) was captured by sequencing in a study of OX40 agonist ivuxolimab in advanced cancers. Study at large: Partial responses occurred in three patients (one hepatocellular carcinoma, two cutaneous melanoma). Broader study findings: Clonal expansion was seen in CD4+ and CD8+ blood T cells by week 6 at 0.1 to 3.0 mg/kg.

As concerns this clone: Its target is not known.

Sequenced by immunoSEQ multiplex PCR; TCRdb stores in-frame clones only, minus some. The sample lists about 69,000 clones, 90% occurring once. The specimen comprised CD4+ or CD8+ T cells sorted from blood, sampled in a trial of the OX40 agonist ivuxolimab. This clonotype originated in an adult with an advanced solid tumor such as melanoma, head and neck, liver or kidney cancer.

The CDR3 protein is CASSRQGESQPQHF. The CDR3 DNA reads TGTGCCAGCAGCCGACAGGGAGAGAGTCAGCCCCAGCATTTT. V and J are TRBV7-9 and TRBJ1-5, with 7 nucleotides matching TRBD1. Looked up from germline, CDR1 is SEHNR and CDR2 is FQNEAQ (reference sequence). V was pared by 5 bases and J by 6 bases, with 7 bases of the junction left unmatched. The CDR3 sequence is 14 residues long.